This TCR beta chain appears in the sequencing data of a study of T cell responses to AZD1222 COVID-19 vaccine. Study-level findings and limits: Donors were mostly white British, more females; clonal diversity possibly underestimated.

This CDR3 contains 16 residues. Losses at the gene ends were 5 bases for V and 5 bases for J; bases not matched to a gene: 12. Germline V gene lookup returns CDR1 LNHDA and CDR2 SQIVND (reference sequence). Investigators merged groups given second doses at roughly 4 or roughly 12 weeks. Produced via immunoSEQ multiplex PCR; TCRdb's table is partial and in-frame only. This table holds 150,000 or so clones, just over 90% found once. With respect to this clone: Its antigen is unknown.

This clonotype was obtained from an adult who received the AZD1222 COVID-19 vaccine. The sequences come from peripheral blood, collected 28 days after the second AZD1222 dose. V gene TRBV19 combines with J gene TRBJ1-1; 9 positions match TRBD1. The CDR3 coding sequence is TGTGCCAGTAGTTCAAGGGGGACAGGGCTAAATACTGAAGCTTTCTTT. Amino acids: CASSSRGTGLNTEAFF.